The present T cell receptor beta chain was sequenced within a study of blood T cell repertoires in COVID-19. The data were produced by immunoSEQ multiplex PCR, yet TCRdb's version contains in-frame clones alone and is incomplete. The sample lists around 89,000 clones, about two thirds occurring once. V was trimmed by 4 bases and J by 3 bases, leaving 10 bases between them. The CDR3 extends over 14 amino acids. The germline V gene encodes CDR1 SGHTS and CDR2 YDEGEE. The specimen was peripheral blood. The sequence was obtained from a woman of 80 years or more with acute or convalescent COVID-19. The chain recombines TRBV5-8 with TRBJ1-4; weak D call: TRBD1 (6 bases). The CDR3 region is CASSLGQPNEKLFF. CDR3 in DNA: TGTGCCAGCAGCCTTGGACAGCCTAATGAAAAACTGTTTTTT.